Described below is a single T cell receptor beta chain sequence and its context. What it binds is unknown. Buffy coats from blood donors, median age roughly 59 years (range 21-70), around 60% female, served as healthy controls. The sample comes from a study of somatic mutations in cytotoxic T cells in rheumatoid arthritis. Notes on the study in general: A single CD8+ clone exceeded 20% of CD8+ cells in about an eighth of the roughly 65 patients. Greater age accompanied higher CD8+ clonality in rheumatoid arthritis patients, a pattern that was absent in healthy controls. The antigen targets of the expanded CD8+ clones were unknown.

Assay used: immunoSEQ multiplex PCR; TCRdb lists only in-frame clones, some missing. Among over 20,000 clones listed, about four fifths were seen once. What was sequenced was CD8+ T cells sorted from blood. The clonotype was recovered from a man in his fifties or sixties in good health.

The CDR3 sequence: CASRLDRDATNEKLFF. The CDR3 DNA follows: TGTGCCAGCAGACTAGACAGAGATGCAACTAATGAAAAACTGTTTTTT. This rearrangement joins TRBV6-8 to TRBJ1-4, with D perhaps TRBD1 (5 bases). Germline values: CDR1 MNHGY, CDR2 SAAAGT. This CDR3 is built from 16 residues. V was trimmed by 6 bases and J by 0 bases, leaving 14 bases between them.